This T cell receptor beta chain was documented in a study of T cell responses to AZD1222 COVID-19 vaccine listed by TCRdb under 2021. For the study in its entirety: Because spike-specific TCR depth and breadth did not differ between the two schedules, AZD1222 recipients who got a second dose at roughly 4 weeks were pooled with those who got a second dose at roughly 12 weeks. Trial participants were enrolled into age subgroups of 18-55, 56-69 and 70-plus years, which contained about 160, 30 and 59 TCR-sequenced participants, respectively. TCR sequencing covered some 250 trial participants: around 210 given two doses of AZD1222 and approximately 25 given two doses of MenACWY control vaccine.

Here is what the overall study found, with its caveats: Most participants were white British and females outnumbered males, and the authors suggested that clonal diversity may have been underestimated. The 56-69-year group was small, and its depth increase did not reach significance, likely because of low power. Because no day 14 peak-response samples were available, the repertoires could be characterized only after the peak T cell response. The vaccine-associated CD4 TCRs covered the entire spike protein, and the dominant responses fell in regions 160-218 and 743-854. Spike-specific TCR breadth and depth rose significantly after two AZD1222 doses compared with day 0 and with MenACWY recipients. Conclusions about previously exposed vaccinees are limited because only a handful of AZD1222 recipients were SARS-CoV-2 seropositive at baseline. Reportedly, almost half of the unique spike-specific TCRs recognized epitopes lying outside the regions that are mutated in the B.1.351 and B.1.1.7 variants.

Read against the paper, the sample's time point label means: baseline before first vaccination. The vaccinee samples were drawn from two UK trials, COV001 and COV002, one of which was a single-blind randomized controlled phase 2/3 trial testing AZD1222 (ChAdOx1 nCoV-19) in healthy adults. For TCRbeta chain sequencing, PBMC samples were collected from trial participants at day 0 and at day 28 after the second dose. At the junction V is shortened by 3 bases and J by 4 bases, with 12 bases in between. Taken from the germline V gene, the CDR1 and CDR2 loops are MNHNS and SASEGT. There are 14 amino acids in the CDR3, from cysteine to phenylalanine inclusive. This entry keeps only the CDR3 DNA: 42 bases, framed from base 1. The CDR3 regions of human TCRbeta chains were subjected to immunosequencing. As for the original processing: Repertoire TCRs were checked for matches against a reference library of SARS-CoV-2-specific TCRs that had been generated using the MIRA antigen-specificity platform. Breadth was defined as the fraction of unique TCRs that were SARS-CoV-2-associated. Depth was defined as the fraction of total T cells that were SARS-CoV-2-associated. Using the MIRA data, each spike-specific TCR was mapped to the spike region that the TCR reacts to and placed in a CD4 or CD8 class. Log10-transformed breadth and depth values were compared by one-way ANOVA with Sidak's multiple comparisons tests. The table comes from immuneACCESS by way of TCRdb, which keeps in-frame sequences with V and J called. Part of the clones is missing from these tables; in studies checked, under half for an unresolved V gene and the rest for unknown reasons. That table gives V, J and clone size, and the DNA gave D and trimming. The sample table records over 110,000 clones; roughly nine tenths of these occur just once. Around 3% of the sample lies in the top ten.

This clone appeared a single time. Its binding antigen is unknown. No base qualities exist here, and no much larger clone lies one base off it. The sample consisted of peripheral blood, taken on day 0 of AZD1222 vaccination. The chain couples TRBV6-1 to TRBJ2-5, with the D gene call left open. This TCR was recovered from an adult in good health. CDR3 loop: CASSDRGDGETQYF. Read as DNA, the sequence is TGTGCCAGCAGTGACAGAGGAGATGGAGAGACCCAGTACTTC.